The 14 T cell receptor beta chains below come from one sample, sequenced in a study of blood T cell repertoires in COVID-19. Measured with immunoSEQ multiplex PCR; TCRdb has only the in-frame clones, and not every one. The sample comprises 280,000 or so clones, about nine tenths of which are singletons, and around 12% rests with the top ten. The source material was peripheral blood. These receptors were obtained from a woman aged 55-70 years with acute or convalescent COVID-19.

V is TRBV19 and J is TRBJ1-5, with 8 positions matching TRBD1. The CDR3 totals 14 residues. CDR1 and CDR2 from the germline V gene are LNHDA and SQIVND (reference sequence). The J segment lost 4 bases and the V segment lost 6 bases, leaving 5 bases of the junction unmatched. CDR3 nucleotides: TGTGCCAGTAGCTGGACAGGGCTTAATCAGCCCCAGCATTTT. The encoded protein is CASSWTGLNQPQHF.

A single count supports this clone. The CDR3, as DNA: TGCGCCAGCAGCCTTTCCGGGACAGGGATGTACGAGCAGTACTTC. As protein: CASSLSGTGMYEQYF. The V and J genes are TRBV5-1 and TRBJ2-7; TRBD1 agrees at 9 bases. Trimming took 4 bases from V and 4 from J; bases not matched to a gene: 9. CDR1 SGHRS and CDR2 YFSETQ come from the germline V gene. The CDR3 extends over 15 amino acids.

The chain uses TRBV3-1 (or the pseudogene TRBV3-2) and TRBJ1-2; tentative D call: TRBD1 (6 bases). Germline V lookup: CDR1 LGHDT, CDR2 YNNKEL (reference sequence). CDR3 size: 14 residues. V lost 1 base, J lost 7 bases, and 13 bases lay in between. The CDR3 loop reads CASSQGQEEGGYTF. CDR3 DNA: TGTGCCAGCAGCCAAGGACAGGAGGAAGGTGGCTACACCTTC.

V and J are TRBV6-2 or TRBV6-3 and TRBJ1-6; no clear D. The CDR3 is made up of 14 amino acids. In germline, CDR1 is MNHEY, CDR2 SVGEGT. Between the trimmed V and J ends, which lost 2 bases and 8 bases, there was a span of 10 bases. CDR3 coding DNA: TGTGCCAGCAGTTACAAATACTCGGATTCACCCCTCCACTTT. It translates to CASSYKYSDSPLHF.

The chain carries TRBV5-4 and TRBJ1-2; TRBD1 matches at 7 bases. With 4 bases clipped from V and 2 bases from J, the junction kept 8 bases outside the gene matches. This CDR3 comprises 15 residues. Germline values: CDR1 SGHNT, CDR2 YYREEE (reference sequence). The CDR3 coding sequence is TGTGCCAGCAGCGGTACAGGGGCCATGAACTATGGCTACACCTTC. This sequence encodes CASSGTGAMNYGYTF.

The chain employs TRBV28 and TRBJ1-2; 7 bases match TRBD1. Germline-derived CDR1 and CDR2 are MDHEN and SYDVKM. The CDR3 length is 11 residues. V trimming: 5 bases; J trimming: 7 bases; junction bases outside the gene matches: 1. CDR3 bases: TGTGCCAGCAGTGACAGGGTTGGCTACACCTTC. Protein sequence: CASSDRVGYTF.

The rearrangement uses TRBV20-1 and TRBJ2-7; perhaps TRBD2 as D (6 bases). CDR1 and CDR2 (germline): DFQATT, SNEGSKA (reference sequence). Trimming stripped 3 bases from V and 1 base from J, with 19 bases between. This CDR3 has 16 residues. CDR3 sequence: CSASVLAKRGSYEQYF. CDR3 DNA: TGCAGTGCTAGTGTACTAGCAAAAAGGGGTTCCTACGAGCAGTACTTC.

The chain recombines TRBV7-3 with TRBJ1-5, with TRBD1 as a possible D gene (5 bases). The germline CDR1 and CDR2 sequences are SGHTA and FQGTGA. CDR3 length: 12 amino acids. V gave up 2 bases and J gave up 6 bases, with 5 bases separating them. CDR3 amino acids: CASSLGAQPQHF. In DNA, the CDR3 is TGTGCCAGCAGCTTAGGGGCTCAGCCCCAGCATTTT. Variable domain in full (rest from reference TRBV7-3 and TRBJ1-5): GAGVSQTPSNKVTEKGKYVELRCDPISGHTALYWYRQSLGQGPEFLIYFQGTGAADDSGLPNDRFFAVRPEGSVSTLKIQRTERGDSAVYLCASSLGAQPQHFGDGTRLSIL.

This chain uses TRBV5-1 with TRBJ2-4; 8 bases align to TRBD1. CDR1 and CDR2 (germline): SGHRS, YFSETQ. This CDR3 comprises 15 residues. V dropped 3 bases and J dropped 4; count of bases not matched to a gene: 6. The CDR3 region has the DNA TGCGCCAGCAGCTGGGCGGACAGGGAAAAAAACATTCAGTACTTC. Protein sequence: CASSWADREKNIQYF. Filled out from reference TRBV5-1 and TRBJ2-4, the complete variable domain reads KAGVTQTPRYLIKTRGQQVTLSCSPISGHRSVSWYQQTPGQGLQFLFEYFSETQRNKGNFPGRFSGRQFSNSRSEMNVSTLELGDSALYLCASSWADREKNIQYFGAGTRLSVL.

The chain uses TRBV5-1 and TRBJ2-7; the D gene is possibly TRBD1 (5 bases). The CDR3 has 14 residues. The germline V gene has CDR1 SGHRS and CDR2 YFSETQ. Trimming left V 0 bases short and J 5 bases short, with 12 bases between. CDR3 sequence: CASSLGAGKDEQYF. Written as DNA, the CDR3 is TGCGCCAGCAGCTTGGGGGCAGGGAAGGACGAGCAGTACTTC.

The chain is built from TRBV2 and TRBJ1-4, with no clear D. CDR1 and CDR2 (germline): SNHLY, FYNNEI. The CDR3 consists of 11 residues. Trimming left V 5 bases short and J 8 bases short, with 6 bases between. The CDR3 bases are TGTGCCAGCAGTCTTGTAGAAAAACTGTTTTTT. It codes for CASSLVEKLFF.

The chain recombines TRBV4-1 with TRBJ1-1; TRBD1 is a possible D gene (5 bases). The germline V gene has CDR1 MGHRA and CDR2 YSYEKL. V shed 6 bases and J shed 4 bases, with 15 bases lying between them. This CDR3 has 14 amino acids. The DNA of the CDR3 is TGCGCCAGCAGACACCCCGGGGGGACCACTGAAGCTTTCTTT. As protein: CASRHPGGTTEAFF.

The chain carries TRBV14 and TRBJ2-1; 7 nucleotides align to TRBD2. The V and J ends lost 3 bases and 7 bases, in that order; junction bases with no gene match: 6. This CDR3 spans 14 amino acids. Germline V lookup: CDR1 SGHDN, CDR2 FVKESK. CDR3 residues: CASSQNWGGNEQFF. CDR3 nucleotides: TGTGCCAGCAGCCAGAACTGGGGGGGGAATGAGCAGTTCTTC. The variable domain in full, with the rest retrieved from reference TRBV14 and TRBJ2-1, is EAGVTQFPSHSVIEKGQTVTLRCDPISGHDNLYWYRRVMGKEIKFLLHFVKESKQDESGMPNNRFLAERTGGTYSTLKVQPAELEDSGVYFCASSQNWGGNEQFFGPGTRLTVL.

This chain connects TRBV6-2 or TRBV6-3 to TRBJ2-5, with D uncertain. The germline V and J ends were trimmed by 0 bases and 7 bases, with 9 bases remaining between them. The CDR3 covers 13 residues. Germline V CDR1 and CDR2: MNHEY, SVGEGT. As DNA, the CDR3 is TGTGCCAGCAGTTACTCGGTCCCGGGGACCCAGTACTTC. Amino acids: CASSYSVPGTQYF.